This T cell receptor beta chain was identified in a study of glioma-infiltrating T cells. The study, taken as a whole, reports: CDR3 overlap between tissue and blood was very small. Gliomas, especially low-grade, showed above-expected tissue-blood divergence; non-neoplastic patients showed below.

Ten or more counts support this clonotype. Its matching antigen is unknown. Amplification of TCR alpha and beta CDR3 regions from RNA used iRepertoire nested multiplex PCR. One entry per CDR3 protein, called by TCRdb with MiXCR from the multiplex PCR reads. This sample yields approximately 120,000 distinct CDR3 sequences, of which 20% to 25% are seen a single time; under 45% belongs to the top ten. The CDR3 length is 14 residues. Germline assignment: CDR1 SNHLY and CDR2 FYNNEI. Trimming removed 1 base at V and 4 bases at J, with 10 bases between. The sequence was collected from a human donor with low-grade glioma or glioblastoma, undergoing nonglioma brain surgery, or in good health (not recorded which). V gene TRBV2 combines with J gene TRBJ1-2; a possible D gene is TRBD1 (6 bases). Sequences were obtained from glioma tissue, nonneoplastic brain tissue, or PBMCs (not recorded which). The chain's CDR3 is CASSEGQVAYGYTF. CDR3 coding DNA: TGTGCCAGCAGTGAAGGACAGGTGGCCTATGGCTACACCTTC.